This TCR beta chain originates from a study of cytomegalovirus exposure and HLA in healthy donors. Study observations and caveats: Immune exposure information comprised only CMV serostatus.

Per germline, CDR1 MNHEY and CDR2 SMNVEV (reference sequence). V was clipped by 5 bases and J by 4 bases; unmatched bases: 4. The CDR3 is 14 residues long. 13 Jbeta primers and 60 Vbeta primers were used for the PCR. Sequenced by immunoSEQ multiplex PCR; TCRdb stores in-frame clones only, minus some. The profile covers 80,000 to 90,000 clones, with approximately 79% appearing a single time and approximately 3% taken by the ten largest. In its sample, this clone was seen a few times. Its target is not known. This sequence joins TRBV27 and TRBJ2-5, with TRBD1 matching 10 bases. The sample was PBMCs. This sequence was found in a man aged 25-45 years in good health and CMV-seronegative. The CDR3 loop is CASSLRDRGETQYF. In nucleotides, the CDR3 is TGTGCCAGCAGTCTCCGGGACAGGGGAGAGACCCAGTACTTC.